This TCR beta chain was identified during a study of shared clonotypes between healthy human individuals. Donors, without exception, were Caucasian adults residing in Nashville, Tennessee. This CDR3 has 15 residues. Per the germline V gene, CDR1 is MNHEY and CDR2 is SVGAGI. V was pared by 4 bases and J by 4 bases, with 17 bases between. This was a deep-level run. On sorted subsets, replicate PCRs used approximately 190 ng DNA, or tens of thousands of T cell genomes. This table comes from immunoSEQ multiplex PCR, and its TCRdb copy is limited to in-frame clones, with some not included. In the table there are under 650,000 clones, about 95% of which are singletons.

The sequenced sample consisted of naive CD4+ T cells sorted from blood. The subset was: CD45RA+ positively selected. The rearrangement uses TRBV6-5 and TRBJ2-7; D may be TRBD2 (5 bases). This TCR came from a woman in her thirties in good health. This chain's CDR3 is CASSSRSERGYEQYF. Written as DNA, the CDR3 is TGTGCCAGCAGTTCCAGGTCCGAACGGGGATACGAGCAGTACTTC.